The rows below give T cell receptor beta chains drawn from one sample of a study of cytomegalovirus exposure and HLA in healthy donors. The table came from immunoSEQ multiplex PCR; TCRdb's copy has only in-frame clones and leaves some out. The repertoire holds about 220,000 clones, with over 65% as singletons. What was sequenced was PBMCs. The receptor set was obtained from a man between 18 and 29 years old in good health and CMV-seronegative. Both conserved end residues are trimmed from each CDR3.

TRBV10-1,TRBJ2-1,ASRDNGGFEQF
TRBV9,TRBJ2-2,ASSVESSVITGELF
TRBV27,TRBJ1-5,ASSSLQGARNQPQH
TRBV19,TRBJ2-5,ASQGDATQY
TRBV28,TRBJ2-1,ASSSPAGGRNEQF
TRBV10-3,TRBJ2-7,AISGTEGSEQY
TRBV5-6,TRBJ2-2,ASCYRDKYTGELF
TRBV9,TRBJ2-5,ASSPPGHPEETQY
TRBV10-1,TRBJ2-1,ASSLSQLAYNEQF
TRBV7-7,TRBJ1-6,ASSSGQNSPLH
TRBV4-1,TRBJ1-2,ASSQTIGQNNYGYT
TRBV6-1,TRBJ1-2,ASSWGQAYYGYT
TRBV13,TRBJ1-2,ASSSGGGTGGDYGYT
TRBV5-1,TRBJ1-1,ASSLARTGAHTEAF
TRBV6-5,TRBJ2-3,ASSLQGANYDTQY
TRBV2,TRBJ1-3,ASIGGRSGNTIY
TRBV18,TRBJ2-1,ASSPSSGLLEQF
TRBV11-2,TRBJ1-1,ASSFGGATEAF
TRBV10-2,TRBJ1-1,ASSDAWAGTNTEAF
TRBV28,TRBJ1-3,ASSLLGAAGNTIY
TRBV4-2,TRBJ2-1,ASSQDIGGASYNEQF
TRBV4-1,TRBJ1-1,ASSLDVQAEAF
TRBV2,TRBJ2-5,ASSEGTGSQETQY
TRBV5-1,TRBJ1-3,ASSLAQGAGGNTIY
TRBV7-9,TRBJ2-5,ASSLIQRGQETQY
TRBV13,TRBJ1-2,ASSAGTGMNYGYT
TRBV30,TRBJ2-3,ARTRTSGGGEDTQY
TRBV5-6,TRBJ1-2,ASSLDGRGDYGYT
TRBV7-9,TRBJ1-2,ASSRSGTGNGYT
TRBV7-6,TRBJ1-2,ASSRTTGNNNYGYT
TRBV2,TRBJ2-1,ASSWTVNEQF
TRBV7-9,TRBJ2-4,ASSGSGVAIQY
TRBV30,TRBJ2-7,AWSVLGWDKSYEQY
TRBV11-2,TRBJ2-3,ASSLEQGSGTDTQY
TRBV5-4,TRBJ2-7,ASSQGLAGDKGYEQY
TRBV7-8,TRBJ2-7,ASSLAEGYEQY
TRBV19,TRBJ2-7,ASSMAHRELEQY
TRBV29-1,TRBJ2-1,SVEGLDRAYNEQF
TRBV27,TRBJ2-7,ASSPWPRERESEQY
TRBV18,TRBJ2-1,ASSPPKAGAYNEQF
TRBV7-2,TRBJ2-7,ASSPRTAQVYEQY
TRBV30,TRBJ2-3,AWSQTSLPDTQY